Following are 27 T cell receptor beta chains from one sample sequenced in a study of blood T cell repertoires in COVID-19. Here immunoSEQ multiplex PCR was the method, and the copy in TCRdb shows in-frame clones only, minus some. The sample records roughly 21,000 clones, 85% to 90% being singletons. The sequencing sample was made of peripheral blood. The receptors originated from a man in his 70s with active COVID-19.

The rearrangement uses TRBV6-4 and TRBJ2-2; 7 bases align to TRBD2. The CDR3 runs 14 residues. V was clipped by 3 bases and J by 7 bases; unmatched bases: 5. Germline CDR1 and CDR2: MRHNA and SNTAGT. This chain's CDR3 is CASSEAGEIGELFF. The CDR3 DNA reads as TGTGCCAGCAGTGAGGCGGGAGAGATCGGGGAGCTGTTTTTT.

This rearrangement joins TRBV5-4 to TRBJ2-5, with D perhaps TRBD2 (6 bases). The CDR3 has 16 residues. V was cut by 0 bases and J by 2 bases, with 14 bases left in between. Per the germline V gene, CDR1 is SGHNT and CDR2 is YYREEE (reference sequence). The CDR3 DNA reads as TGTGCCAGCAGCTTGGATCGGGGGACGGCGCAAGAGACCCAGTACTTC. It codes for CASSLDRGTAQETQYF.

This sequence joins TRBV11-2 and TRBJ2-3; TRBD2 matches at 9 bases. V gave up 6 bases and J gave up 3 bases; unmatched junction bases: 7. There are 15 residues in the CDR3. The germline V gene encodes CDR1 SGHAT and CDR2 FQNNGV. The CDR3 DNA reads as TGTGCCAGCAGTAGCGGGAGCTCTCATACAGATACGCAGTATTTT. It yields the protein CASSSGSSHTDTQYF.

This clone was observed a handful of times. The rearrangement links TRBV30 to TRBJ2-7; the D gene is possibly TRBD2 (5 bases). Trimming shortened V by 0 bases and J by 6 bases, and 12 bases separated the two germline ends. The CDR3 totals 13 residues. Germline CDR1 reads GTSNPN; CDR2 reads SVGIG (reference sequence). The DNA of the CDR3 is TGTGCCTGGAGTGTCGTCAGGACTGCCGAGCAGTACTTC. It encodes CAWSVVRTAEQYF.

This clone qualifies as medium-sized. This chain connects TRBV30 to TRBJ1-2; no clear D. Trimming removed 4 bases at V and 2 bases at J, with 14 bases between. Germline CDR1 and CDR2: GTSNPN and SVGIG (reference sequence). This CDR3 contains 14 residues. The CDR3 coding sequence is TGTGCCTGGAAGAATGAGGGCGGAAACTATGGCTACACCTTC. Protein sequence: CAWKNEGGNYGYTF.

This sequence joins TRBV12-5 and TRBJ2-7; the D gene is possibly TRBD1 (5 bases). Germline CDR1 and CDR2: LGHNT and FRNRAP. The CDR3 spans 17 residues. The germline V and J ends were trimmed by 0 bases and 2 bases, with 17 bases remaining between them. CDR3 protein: CASGLVPRQGETYEQYF. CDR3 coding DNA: TGTGCTAGTGGTTTGGTACCCCGGCAAGGGGAAACCTACGAGCAGTACTTC.

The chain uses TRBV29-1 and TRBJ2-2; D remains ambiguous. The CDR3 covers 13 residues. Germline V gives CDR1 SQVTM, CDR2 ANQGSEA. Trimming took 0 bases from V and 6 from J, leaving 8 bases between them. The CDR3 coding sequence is TGCAGCGTTGAAGACCATTTTGCCGGGGAGCTGTTTTTT. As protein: CSVEDHFAGELFF.

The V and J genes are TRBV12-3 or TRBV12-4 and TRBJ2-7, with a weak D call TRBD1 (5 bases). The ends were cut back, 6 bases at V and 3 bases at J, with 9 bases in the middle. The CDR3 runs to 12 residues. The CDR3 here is CASRLTGYEQYF. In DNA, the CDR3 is TGTGCCAGCAGGCTCACAGGCTACGAGCAGTACTTC.

CDR3: CASSAGQLNTEAFF. The CDR3, as DNA: TGTGCCAGCTCAGCGGGACAGCTGAACACTGAAGCTTTCTTT. V is TRBV18 and J is TRBJ1-1; 7 bases match TRBD1. There are 14 residues in the CDR3. Unmatched junction bases numbered 3, after V lost 5 bases and J lost 0 bases. Per the germline V gene, CDR1 is KGHSH and CDR2 is LQKENI.

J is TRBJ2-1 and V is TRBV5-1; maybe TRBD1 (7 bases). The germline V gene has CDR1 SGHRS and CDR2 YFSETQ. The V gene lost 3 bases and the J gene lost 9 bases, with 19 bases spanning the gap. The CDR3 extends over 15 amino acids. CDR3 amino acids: CASSSRQGGDGEQFF. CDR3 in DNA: TGCGCCAGCAGCTCCCGACAGGGCGGGGACGGTGAGCAGTTCTTC.

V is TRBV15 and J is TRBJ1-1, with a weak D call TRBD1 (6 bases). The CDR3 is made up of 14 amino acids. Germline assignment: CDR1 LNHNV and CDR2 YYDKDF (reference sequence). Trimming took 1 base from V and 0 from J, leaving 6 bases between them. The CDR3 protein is CATSRGDMNTEAFF. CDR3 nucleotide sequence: TGTGCCACCAGCAGAGGGGACATGAACACTGAAGCTTTCTTT.

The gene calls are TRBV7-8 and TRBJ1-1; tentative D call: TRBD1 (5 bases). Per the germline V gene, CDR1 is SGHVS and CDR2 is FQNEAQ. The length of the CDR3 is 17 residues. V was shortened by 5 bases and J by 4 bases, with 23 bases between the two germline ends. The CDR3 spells CASSLPAGGVGSTEAFF. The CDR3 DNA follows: TGTGCCAGCAGCCTCCCCGCTGGAGGGGTAGGTAGCACTGAAGCTTTCTTT.

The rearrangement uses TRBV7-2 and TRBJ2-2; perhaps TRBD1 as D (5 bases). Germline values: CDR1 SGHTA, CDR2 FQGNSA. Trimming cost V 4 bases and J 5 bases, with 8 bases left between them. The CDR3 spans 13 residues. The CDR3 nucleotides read TGTGCCAGCAGCTCGACAGATACCGGGGAGCTGTTTTTT. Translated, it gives CASSSTDTGELFF.

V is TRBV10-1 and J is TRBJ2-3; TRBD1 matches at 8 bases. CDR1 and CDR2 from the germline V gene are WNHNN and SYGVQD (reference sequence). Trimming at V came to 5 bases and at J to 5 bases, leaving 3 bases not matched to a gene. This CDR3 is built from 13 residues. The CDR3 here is CASSPGGRDTQYF. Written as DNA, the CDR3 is TGCGCCAGCAGTCCAGGGGGCCGAGATACGCAGTATTTT.

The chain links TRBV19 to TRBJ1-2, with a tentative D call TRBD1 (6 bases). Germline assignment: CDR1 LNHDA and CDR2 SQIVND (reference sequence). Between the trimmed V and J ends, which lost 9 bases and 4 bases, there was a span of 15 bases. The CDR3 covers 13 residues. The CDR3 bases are TGTGCCAGCACTCAACAGGGTCTCTATGGCTACACCTTC. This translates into CASTQQGLYGYTF.

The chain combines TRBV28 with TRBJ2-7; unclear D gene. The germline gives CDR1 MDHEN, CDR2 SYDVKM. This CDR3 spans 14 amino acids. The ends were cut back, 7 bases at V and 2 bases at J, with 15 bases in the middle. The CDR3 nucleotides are TGTGCCAGCACCTTGGGTGGGCCACCCTACGAGCAGTACTTC. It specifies CASTLGGPPYEQYF.

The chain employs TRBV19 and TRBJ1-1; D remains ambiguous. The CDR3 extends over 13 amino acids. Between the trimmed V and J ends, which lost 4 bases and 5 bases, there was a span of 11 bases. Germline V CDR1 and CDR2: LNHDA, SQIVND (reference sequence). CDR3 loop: CASSNDPGTEAFF. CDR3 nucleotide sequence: TGTGCCAGTAGTAATGACCCAGGAACTGAAGCTTTCTTT.

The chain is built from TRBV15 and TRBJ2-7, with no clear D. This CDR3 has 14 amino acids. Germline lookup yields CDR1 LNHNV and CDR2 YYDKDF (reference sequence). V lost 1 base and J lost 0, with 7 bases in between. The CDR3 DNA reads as TGTGCCACCAGCAGAGTCCGGTCCTCCTACGAGCAGTACTTC. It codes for CATSRVRSSYEQYF.

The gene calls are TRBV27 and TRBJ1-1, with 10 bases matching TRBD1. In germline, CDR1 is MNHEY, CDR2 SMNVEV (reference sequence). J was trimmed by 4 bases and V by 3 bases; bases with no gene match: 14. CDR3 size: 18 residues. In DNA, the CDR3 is TGTGCCAGCAGTTTCCGCTATGATCGGACAGGGGGGAGCACTGAAGCTTTCTTT. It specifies CASSFRYDRTGGSTEAFF.

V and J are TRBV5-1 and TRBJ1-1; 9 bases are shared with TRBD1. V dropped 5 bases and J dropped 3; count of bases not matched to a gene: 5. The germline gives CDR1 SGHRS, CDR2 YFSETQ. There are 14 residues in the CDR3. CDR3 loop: CASRRTGGYTEAFF. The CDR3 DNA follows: TGCGCCAGCAGACGCACAGGGGGCTACACTGAAGCTTTCTTT. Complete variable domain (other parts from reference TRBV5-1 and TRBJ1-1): KAGVTQTPRYLIKTRGQQVTLSCSPISGHRSVSWYQQTPGQGLQFLFEYFSETQRNKGNFPGRFSGRQFSNSRSEMNVSTLELGDSALYLCASRRTGGYTEAFFGQGTRLTVV.

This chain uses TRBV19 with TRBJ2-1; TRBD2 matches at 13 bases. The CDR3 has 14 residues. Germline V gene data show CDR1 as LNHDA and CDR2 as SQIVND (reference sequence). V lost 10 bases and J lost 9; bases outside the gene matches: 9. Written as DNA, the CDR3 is TGTGCCACCACACTAGCGGGAGGGTTTGGTGAGCAGTTCTTC. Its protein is CATTLAGGFGEQFF.

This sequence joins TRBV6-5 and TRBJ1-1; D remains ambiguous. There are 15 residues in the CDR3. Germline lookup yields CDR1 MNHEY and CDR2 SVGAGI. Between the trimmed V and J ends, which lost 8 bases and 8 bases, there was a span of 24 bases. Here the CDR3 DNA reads TGTGCCAGCCGTCTGGTGGAGGCCGCGCTCCGCGAAGCTTTCTTT. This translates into CASRLVEAALREAFF.

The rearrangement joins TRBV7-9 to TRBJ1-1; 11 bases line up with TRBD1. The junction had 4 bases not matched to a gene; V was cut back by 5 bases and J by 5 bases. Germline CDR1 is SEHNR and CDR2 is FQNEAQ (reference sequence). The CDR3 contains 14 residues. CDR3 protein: CASSQDRGLTEAFF. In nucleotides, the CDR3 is TGTGCCAGCAGCCAGGACAGGGGGCTTACTGAAGCTTTCTTT. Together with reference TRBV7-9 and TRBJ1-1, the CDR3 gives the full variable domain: DTGVSQNPRHKITKRGQNVTFRCDPISEHNRLYWYRQTLGQGPEFLTYFQNEAQLEKSRLLSDRFSAERPKGSFSTLEIQRTEQGDSAMYLCASSQDRGLTEAFFGQGTRLTVV.

Here the CDR3 DNA reads TGTGCCAGCTCACCAACATTGAACTCTGGGGCCAACGTCCTGACTTTC. As protein: CASSPTLNSGANVLTF. This sequence joins TRBV18 and TRBJ2-6; D unresolved. The V end was cut by 2 bases, the J end by 0 bases, with 8 bases between. The CDR3 extends over 16 amino acids. Germline CDR1 is KGHSH and CDR2 is LQKENI. Looking up the rest from reference TRBV18 and TRBJ2-6 gives the full variable domain: NAGVMQNPRHLVRRRGQEARLRCSPMKGHSHVYWYRQLPEEGLKFMVYLQKENIIDESGMPKERFSAEFPKEGPSILRIQQVVRGDSAAYFCASSPTLNSGANVLTFGAGSRLTVL.

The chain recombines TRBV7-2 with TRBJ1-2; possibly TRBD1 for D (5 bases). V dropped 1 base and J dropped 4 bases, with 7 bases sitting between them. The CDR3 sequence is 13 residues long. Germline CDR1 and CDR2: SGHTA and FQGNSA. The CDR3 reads CASSLGQPYGYTF. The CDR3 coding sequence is TGTGCCAGCAGCTTAGGACAGCCCTATGGCTACACCTTC.

In DNA form, the CDR3 reads TGCGCCAGCAGCTTGGCCGCTGGCACAGGCGCACGAAAAGAGACCCAGTACTTC. Amino acids: CASSLAAGTGARKETQYF. This rearrangement joins TRBV5-1 to TRBJ2-5, with D maybe TRBD1 (5 bases). V lost 0 bases, J lost 3 bases, and 21 bases lay in between. The length of the CDR3 is 18 residues. Germline V CDR1 and CDR2: SGHRS, YFSETQ.

CDR3 DNA: TGTGCCAGCAGTTTCACAGGGTTTCCAGAGACCCAGTACTTC. It codes for CASSFTGFPETQYF. The rearrangement uses TRBV27 and TRBJ2-5, with D perhaps TRBD1 (6 bases). Germline CDR1 and CDR2: MNHEY and SMNVEV (reference sequence). V lost 3 bases and J 4 bases, leaving 12 bases between the germline ends. The length of the CDR3 is 14 residues.